These 22 T cell receptor beta chains originate from one sample sequenced in a study of T-cell reconstitution after alpha-beta-depleted transplantation in children. During its preparation, the TCRbeta library received unique molecular identifiers. MiXCR, run by TCRdb on the PCR reads, gives a single entry per CDR3 protein. The sample lists a few hundred thousand distinct CDR3 sequences; around 46% were seen once. The sample was PBMCs, taken before TCRalphabeta/CD19-depleted stem cell transplant. The receptors were gathered from a girl aged 2-15 years with aplastic anemia, due to receive a stem cell transplant.

This clonotype was observed at least ten times. CDR3 region: CASSLGRTQPQHF. Written as DNA, the CDR3 is TGTGCCAGCAGTTTAGGACGGACTCAGCCCCAGCATTTT. The V and J genes are TRBV27 and TRBJ1-5; no firm D call. V shed 2 bases and J shed 6 bases, with 8 bases lying between them. The germline V gene encodes CDR1 MNHEY and CDR2 SMNVEV (reference sequence). The CDR3 has 13 residues.

Ten or more counts support this clonotype. This chain connects TRBV5-1 to TRBJ2-7; D assignment may be TRBD1 or TRBD2 (5 bases each). CDR3 length: 14 residues. The V end lost 0 bases, the J end lost 1 base, and 8 bases lay between the germline ends. The V gene's germline CDR1 is SGHRS and CDR2 YFSETQ. The CDR3 bases are TGCGCCAGCAGCTTGGCCGGGGCTTCCTACGAGCAGTACTTC. Protein: CASSLAGASYEQYF. Complete variable domain (other parts from reference TRBV5-1 and TRBJ2-7): KAGVTQTPRYLIKTRGQQVTLSCSPISGHRSVSWYQQTPGQGLQFLFEYFSETQRNKGNFPGRFSGRQFSNSRSEMNVSTLELGDSALYLCASSLAGASYEQYFGPGTRLTVT.

In this sample, this clonotype turned up once. This sequence joins TRBV30 and TRBJ1-1; 10 bases line up with TRBD1. V lost 1 base, J lost 8 bases, and 10 bases stayed unmatched. The CDR3 is 15 residues long. Germline-derived CDR1 and CDR2 are GTSNPN and SVGIG (reference sequence). The CDR3 nucleotides are TGTGCCTGGAGTGCCTCCCTCCGGGACAGGGGAGAAGCTTTCTTT. Protein product: CAWSASLRDRGEAFF.

This clonotype has more than one count but fewer than ten. The gene calls are TRBV6-5 and TRBJ2-7, with D maybe TRBD2 (5 bases). Germline CDR1 is MNHEY and CDR2 is SVGAGI. The ends were cut back, 0 bases at V and 3 bases at J, with 12 bases in the middle. The CDR3 contains 15 residues. The DNA of the CDR3 is TGTGCCAGCAGTTACTCGAAAGGACTCCACTACGAGCAGTACTTC. Its translation is CASSYSKGLHYEQYF.

In this sample, this clonotype turned up many times. The J gene is TRBJ1-2, the V gene TRBV5-1, with D tentatively TRBD1 (6 bases). CDR1 is SGHRS, CDR2 YFSETQ, per germline. The CDR3 contains 15 residues. Between the trimmed V and J ends, which lost 2 bases and 8 bases, there was a span of 19 bases. CDR3 DNA: TGCGCCAGCAGCTTTACAGGGACCCTCCTCGGGGGCTACACCTTC. Encoded protein: CASSFTGTLLGGYTF. Together with reference TRBV5-1 and TRBJ1-2, the CDR3 gives the full variable domain: KAGVTQTPRYLIKTRGQQVTLSCSPISGHRSVSWYQQTPGQGLQFLFEYFSETQRNKGNFPGRFSGRQFSNSRSEMNVSTLELGDSALYLCASSFTGTLLGGYTFGSGTRLTVV.

The V gene is TRBV5-5, the J gene TRBJ1-6; TRBD1 is a possible D gene (6 bases). The ends were cut back, 1 base at V and 4 bases at J, with 12 bases in the middle. CDR3 size: 16 residues. Germline CDR1 is SGHKS and CDR2 is YYEKEE (reference sequence). The DNA for the CDR3 is TGTGCCAGCAGCTTGCAGGGGTCGGGGTATAATTCACCCCTCCACTTT. It is translated as CASSLQGSGYNSPLHF.

The chain carries TRBV9 and TRBJ2-7, with TRBD1 matching 7 bases. Germline V gene sequence: CDR1 SGDLS, CDR2 YYNGEE. This CDR3 has 14 amino acids. V lost 0 bases, J lost 5 bases, and 5 bases stayed unmatched. CDR3 sequence reads: CASSVGTGADEQYF. DNA of the CDR3: TGTGCCAGCAGCGTAGGGACAGGTGCTGACGAGCAGTACTTC.

This clonotype was seen many times. The J gene is TRBJ1-5, the V gene TRBV4-3; D remains ambiguous. This CDR3 contains 15 residues. The V gene's germline CDR1 is LGHNA and CDR2 YSLEER. The germline V and J ends were trimmed by 0 bases and 4 bases, with 10 bases remaining between them. This CDR3 is CASSQDWGGNQPQHF. DNA of the CDR3: TGCGCCAGCAGCCAAGACTGGGGAGGTAATCAGCCCCAGCATTTT.

The rearrangement links TRBV7-2 to TRBJ1-3; D uncertain. Germline assignment: CDR1 SGHTA and CDR2 FQGNSA. This CDR3 spans 15 amino acids. Trimming removed 5 bases at V and 0 bases at J, with 11 bases between. For the CDR3, the DNA is TGTGCCAGCAGCCCTGCGCTCAGCTCTGGAAACACCATATATTTT. Translation: CASSPALSSGNTIYF.

The chain links TRBV30 to TRBJ2-2; perhaps TRBD2 as D (6 bases). Trimming stripped 4 bases from V and 1 base from J, with 10 bases between. CDR3 length: 14 residues. Germline-derived CDR1 and CDR2 are GTSNPN and SVGIG (reference sequence). As DNA, the CDR3 is TGTGCCTGGAAGCGGAGGGAGAACACCGGGGAGCTGTTTTTT. Residues: CAWKRRENTGELFF.

This clonotype was seen a handful of times. The rearrangement uses TRBV20-1 and TRBJ2-2; the match to TRBD2 covers 8 bases. Germline CDR1 DFQATT, CDR2 SNEGSKA (reference sequence). The CDR3 is 15 amino acids. The CDR3 here is CSAFKAGANTGELFF. Written as DNA, the CDR3 is TGCAGCGCTTTCAAAGCGGGAGCAAACACCGGGGAGCTGTTTTTT.

Here the CDR3 reads CASFSGGDLDYTF. For the CDR3, the DNA is TGCGCCAGCTTCTCGGGAGGGGACTTGGACTACACCTTC. The chain is built from TRBV5-1 and TRBJ1-2, with D possibly TRBD1 on 5 matching bases. CDR3 length: 13 amino acids. Germline CDR1 and CDR2: SGHRS and YFSETQ. V lost 7 bases to trimming and J lost 10 bases, with 20 bases between them.

This clonotype has ten or more counts. The V and J genes are TRBV12-3 or TRBV12-4 and TRBJ2-1; D uncertain. Trimming cost V 2 bases and J 8 bases, with 13 bases left between them. There are 14 residues in the CDR3. CDR3: CASSLQLGVYEQFF. CDR3 DNA: TGTGCCAGCAGTTTACAGCTAGGAGTTTATGAGCAGTTCTTC.

This clonotype is a singleton in its sample. The V and J genes are TRBV5-1 and TRBJ2-3, with D uncertain. Trimming stripped 1 base from V and 3 bases from J, with 9 bases between. Germline V gene data show CDR1 as SGHRS and CDR2 as YFSETQ. The CDR3 loop spans 14 amino acids. CDR3: CASSLLGTTDTQYF. CDR3 DNA sequence: TGCGCCAGCAGCTTGTTGGGCACGACAGATACGCAGTATTTT.

The CDR3 DNA sequence: TGTGCCAGCAGCGGCAGGGAGGTCTACAATGAGCAGTTCTTC. Translating gives CASSGREVYNEQFF. The chain recombines TRBV7-9 with TRBJ2-1, with TRBD2 as a possible D gene (6 bases). The V and J ends lost 5 bases and 3 bases respectively, with 11 bases between them. Germline assignment: CDR1 SEHNR and CDR2 FQNEAQ (reference sequence). This CDR3 is built from 14 residues. Variable domain in full (rest from reference TRBV7-9 and TRBJ2-1): DTGVSQNPRHKITKRGQNVTFRCDPISEHNRLYWYRQTLGQGPEFLTYFQNEAQLEKSRLLSDRFSAERPKGSFSTLEIQRTEQGDSAMYLCASSGREVYNEQFFGPGTRLTVL.

V gene TRBV7-2 combines with J gene TRBJ2-7; D is undetermined. V was trimmed by 3 bases and J by 3 bases, leaving 9 bases between them. CDR3 size: 13 residues. CDR1 and CDR2 (germline): SGHTA, FQGNSA. The CDR3 loop reads CASSFGPYYEQYF. The CDR3 bases are TGTGCCAGCAGCTTTGGCCCCTACTACGAGCAGTACTTC.

In this sample, this clonotype turned up many times. The V gene is TRBV5-1, the J gene TRBJ1-2, with unresolved D. V lost 4 bases, J lost 8 bases, and 9 bases lay in between. CDR1 is SGHRS and CDR2 is YFSETQ in the germline V gene. CDR3 length: 11 amino acids. CDR3 nucleotide sequence: TGCGCCAGCAGCCCGACATCGGGCTACACCTTC. Translation gives CASSPTSGYTF.

V gene TRBV6-1 combines with J gene TRBJ2-2, with 8 positions matching TRBD1. The CDR3 totals 15 residues. The V and J ends lost 5 bases and 6 bases, in that order; junction bases with no gene match: 8. From germline, CDR1 is MNHNS and CDR2 SASEGT. CDR3 nucleotide sequence: TGTGCCAGCAGTATTGGACAGGGTGTATCCGGGGAGCTGTTTTTT. Protein product: CASSIGQGVSGELFF.

This clonotype was observed a handful of times. This sequence joins TRBV28 and TRBJ1-5, with D perhaps TRBD1 (6 bases). This CDR3 has 14 residues. The V end lost 4 bases, the J end lost 9 bases, and 16 bases lay between the germline ends. The germline V gene encodes CDR1 MDHEN and CDR2 SYDVKM. The CDR3 here is CASSSPGEGGPQHF. The CDR3 region has the DNA TGTGCCAGCAGTTCCCCAGGGGAAGGGGGGCCCCAGCATTTT.

The chain uses TRBV3-1 and TRBJ2-3; 8 nucleotides line up with TRBD2. This CDR3 has 14 residues. From germline, CDR1 is LGHDT and CDR2 YNNKEL (reference sequence). The J segment lost 12 bases and the V segment lost 0 bases, leaving 8 bases of the junction unmatched. The CDR3 loop is CASSQDEGTRAQYF. CDR3 bases: TGTGCCAGCAGCCAAGATGAAGGGACTAGGGCCCAGTATTTT.

The chain combines TRBV15 with TRBJ1-1; perhaps TRBD1 as D (6 bases). Per the germline V gene, CDR1 is LNHNV and CDR2 is YYDKDF (reference sequence). The CDR3 totals 16 residues. With 0 bases removed from V and 4 bases from J, the gap between germline ends came to 15 bases. The CDR3 bases are TGTGCCACCAGCAGAGATATAGCCAGGGGCAGCACTGAAGCTTTCTTT. It is translated as CATSRDIARGSTEAFF.

The chain couples TRBV20-1 to TRBJ2-2, with D unresolved. Trimming shortened V by 6 bases and J by 4 bases, and 15 bases separated the two germline ends. CDR3 length: 14 amino acids. The germline CDR1 and CDR2 sequences are DFQATT and SNEGSKA (reference sequence). The CDR3 loop is CSAEGPRRTGELFF. The DNA of the CDR3 is TGCAGTGCGGAAGGACCAAGACGCACCGGGGAGCTGTTTTTT.